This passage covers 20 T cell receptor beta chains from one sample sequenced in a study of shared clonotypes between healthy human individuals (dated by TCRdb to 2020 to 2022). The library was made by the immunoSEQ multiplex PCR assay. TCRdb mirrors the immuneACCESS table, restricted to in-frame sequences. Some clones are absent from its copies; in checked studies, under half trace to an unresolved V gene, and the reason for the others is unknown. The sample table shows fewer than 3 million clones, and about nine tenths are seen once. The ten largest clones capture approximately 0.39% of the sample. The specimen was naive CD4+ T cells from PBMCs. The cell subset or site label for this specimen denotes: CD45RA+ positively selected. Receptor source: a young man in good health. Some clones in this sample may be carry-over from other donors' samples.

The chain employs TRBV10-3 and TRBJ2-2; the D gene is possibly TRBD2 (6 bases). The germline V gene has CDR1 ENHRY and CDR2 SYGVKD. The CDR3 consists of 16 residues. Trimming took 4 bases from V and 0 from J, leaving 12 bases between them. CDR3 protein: CAISGAGGTNTGELFF. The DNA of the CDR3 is TGTGCCATCAGTGGGGCGGGCGGGACGAACACCGGGGAGCTGTTTTTT.

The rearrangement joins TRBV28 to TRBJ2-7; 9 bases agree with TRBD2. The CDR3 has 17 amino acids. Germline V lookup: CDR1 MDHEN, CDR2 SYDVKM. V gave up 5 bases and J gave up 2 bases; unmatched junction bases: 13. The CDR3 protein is CASSIDSNPSGTYEQYF. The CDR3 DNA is TGTGCCAGCAGTATCGACAGCAACCCTAGCGGGACCTACGAGCAGTACTTC.

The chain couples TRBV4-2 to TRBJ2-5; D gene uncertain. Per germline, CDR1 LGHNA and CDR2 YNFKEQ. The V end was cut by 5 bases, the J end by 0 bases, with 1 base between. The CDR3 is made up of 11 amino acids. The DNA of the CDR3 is TGTGCCAGCAGCAACCAAGAGACCCAGTACTTC. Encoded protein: CASSNQETQYF.

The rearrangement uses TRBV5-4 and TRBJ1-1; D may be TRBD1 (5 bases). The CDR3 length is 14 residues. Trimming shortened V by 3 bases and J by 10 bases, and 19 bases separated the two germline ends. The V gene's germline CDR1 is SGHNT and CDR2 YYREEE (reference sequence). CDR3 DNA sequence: TGTGCCAGCAGCTCGAAACAAGGGGCCGGAGGAGCTTTCTTT. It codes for CASSSKQGAGGAFF.

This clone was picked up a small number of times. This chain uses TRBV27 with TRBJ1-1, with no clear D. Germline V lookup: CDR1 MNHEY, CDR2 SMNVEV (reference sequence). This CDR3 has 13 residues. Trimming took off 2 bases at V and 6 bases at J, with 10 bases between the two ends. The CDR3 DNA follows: TGTGCCAGCAGTTTAAATCGGGTCGCTGAAGCTTTCTTT. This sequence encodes CASSLNRVAEAFF.

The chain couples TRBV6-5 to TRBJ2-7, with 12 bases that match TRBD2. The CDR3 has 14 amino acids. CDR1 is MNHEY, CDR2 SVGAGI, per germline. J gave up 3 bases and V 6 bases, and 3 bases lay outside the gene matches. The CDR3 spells CASSILAGGYEQYF. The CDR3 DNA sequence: TGTGCCAGCAGCATACTAGCGGGAGGCTACGAGCAGTACTTC.

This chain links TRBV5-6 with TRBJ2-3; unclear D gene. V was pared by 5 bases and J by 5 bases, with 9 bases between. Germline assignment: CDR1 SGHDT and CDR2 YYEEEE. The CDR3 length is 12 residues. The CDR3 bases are TGTGCCAGCAGACGCTCGGGAGATACGCAGTATTTT. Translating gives CASRRSGDTQYF.

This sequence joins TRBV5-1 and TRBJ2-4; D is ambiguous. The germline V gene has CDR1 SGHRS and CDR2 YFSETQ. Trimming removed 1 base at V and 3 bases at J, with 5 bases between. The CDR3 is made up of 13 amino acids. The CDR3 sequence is CASSLTGKNIQYF. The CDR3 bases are TGCGCCAGCAGCTTGACCGGCAAAAACATTCAGTACTTC.

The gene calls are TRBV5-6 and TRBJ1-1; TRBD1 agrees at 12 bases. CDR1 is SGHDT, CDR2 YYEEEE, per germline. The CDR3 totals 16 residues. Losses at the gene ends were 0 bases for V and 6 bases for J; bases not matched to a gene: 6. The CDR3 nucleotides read TGTGCCAGCAGCTTGGATCCGGGACAGGGGGCGGCTGAAGCTTTCTTT. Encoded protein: CASSLDPGQGAAEAFF.

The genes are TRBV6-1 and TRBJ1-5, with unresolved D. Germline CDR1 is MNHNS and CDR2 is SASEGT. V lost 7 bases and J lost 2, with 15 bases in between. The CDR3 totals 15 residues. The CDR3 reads CASIPGKVGNQPQHF. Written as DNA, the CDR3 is TGTGCCAGCATACCCGGGAAAGTGGGCAATCAGCCCCAGCATTTT.

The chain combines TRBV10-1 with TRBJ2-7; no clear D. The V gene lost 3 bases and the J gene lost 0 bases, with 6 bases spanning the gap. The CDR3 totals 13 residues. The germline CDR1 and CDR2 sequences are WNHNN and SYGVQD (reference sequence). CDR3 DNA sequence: TGCGCCAGCAGTGACCACAGCTCCTACGAGCAGTACTTC. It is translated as CASSDHSSYEQYF.

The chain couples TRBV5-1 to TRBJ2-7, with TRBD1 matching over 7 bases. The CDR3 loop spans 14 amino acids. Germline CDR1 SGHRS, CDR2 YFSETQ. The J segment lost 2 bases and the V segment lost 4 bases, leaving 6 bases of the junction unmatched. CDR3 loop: CASSPGQFPYEQYF. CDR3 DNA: TGCGCCAGCAGCCCGGGACAGTTCCCCTACGAGCAGTACTTC.

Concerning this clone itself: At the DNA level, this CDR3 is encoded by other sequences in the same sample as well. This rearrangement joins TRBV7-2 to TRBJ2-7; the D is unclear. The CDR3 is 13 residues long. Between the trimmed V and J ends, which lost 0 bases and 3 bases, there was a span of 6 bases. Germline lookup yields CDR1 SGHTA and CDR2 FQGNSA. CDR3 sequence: CASSLARSYEQYF. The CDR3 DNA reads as TGTGCCAGCAGCTTAGCCCGTAGCTACGAGCAGTACTTC.

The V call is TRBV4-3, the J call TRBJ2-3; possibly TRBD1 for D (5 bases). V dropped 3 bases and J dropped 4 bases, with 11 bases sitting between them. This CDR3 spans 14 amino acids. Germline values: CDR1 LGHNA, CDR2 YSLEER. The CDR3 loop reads CASSHRGRADTQYF. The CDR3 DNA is TGCGCCAGCAGCCATAGGGGCCGTGCAGATACGCAGTATTTT.

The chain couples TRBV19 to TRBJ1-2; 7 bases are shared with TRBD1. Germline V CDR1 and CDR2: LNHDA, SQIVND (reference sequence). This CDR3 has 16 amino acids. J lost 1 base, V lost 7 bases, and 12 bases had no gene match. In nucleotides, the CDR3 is TGTGCCAGTAAGACCTCCGGCCAGGGGGTTAACTATGGCTACACCTTC. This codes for CASKTSGQGVNYGYTF.

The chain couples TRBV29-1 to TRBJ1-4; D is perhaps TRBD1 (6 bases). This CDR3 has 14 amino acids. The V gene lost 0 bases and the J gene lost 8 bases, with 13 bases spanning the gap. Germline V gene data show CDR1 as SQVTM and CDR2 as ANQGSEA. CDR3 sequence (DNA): TGCAGCGTTGAAGATACGGGGGCGACCGAAAAACTGTTTTTT. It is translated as CSVEDTGATEKLFF.

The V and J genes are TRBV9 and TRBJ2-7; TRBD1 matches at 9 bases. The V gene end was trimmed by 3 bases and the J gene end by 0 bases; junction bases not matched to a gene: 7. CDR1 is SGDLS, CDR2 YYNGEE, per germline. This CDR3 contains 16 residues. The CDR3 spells CASSARTGASSYEQYF. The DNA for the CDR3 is TGTGCCAGCAGCGCCAGGACAGGGGCATCCTCCTACGAGCAGTACTTC.

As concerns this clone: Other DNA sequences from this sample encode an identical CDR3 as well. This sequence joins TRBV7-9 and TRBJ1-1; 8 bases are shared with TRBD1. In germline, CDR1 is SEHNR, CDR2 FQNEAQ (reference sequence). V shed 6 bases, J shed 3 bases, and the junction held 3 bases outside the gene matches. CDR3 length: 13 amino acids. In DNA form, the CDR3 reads TGTGCCAGCAGTTTACAGGGGGACACTGAAGCTTTCTTT. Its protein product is CASSLQGDTEAFF. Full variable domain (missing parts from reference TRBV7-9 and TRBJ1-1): DTGVSQNPRHKITKRGQNVTFRCDPISEHNRLYWYRQTLGQGPEFLTYFQNEAQLEKSRLLSDRFSAERPKGSFSTLEIQRTEQGDSAMYLCASSLQGDTEAFFGQGTRLTVV.

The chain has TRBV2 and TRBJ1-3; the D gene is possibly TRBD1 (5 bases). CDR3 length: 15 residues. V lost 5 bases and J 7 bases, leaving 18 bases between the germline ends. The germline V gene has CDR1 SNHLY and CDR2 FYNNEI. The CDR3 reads CASSTKTVLGNTIYF. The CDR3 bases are TGTGCCAGCAGTACTAAGACAGTACTTGGGAACACCATATATTTT.

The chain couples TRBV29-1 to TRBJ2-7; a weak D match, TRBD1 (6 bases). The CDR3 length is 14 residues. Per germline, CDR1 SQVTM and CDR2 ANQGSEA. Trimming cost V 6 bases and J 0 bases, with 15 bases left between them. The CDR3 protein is CSVLTDRSSYEQYF. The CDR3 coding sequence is TGCAGCGTCCTAACCGACAGGAGCTCCTACGAGCAGTACTTC.